Listed here are 5 T cell receptor beta chains from one sample, sequenced in a study of cytomegalovirus exposure and HLA in healthy donors. Use of 60 Vbeta and 13 Jbeta primers characterized the PCR. Method: immunoSEQ multiplex PCR; TCRdb's copy keeps in-frame clones and lacks some. The sample includes under 200,000 clones, 75% of them seen just once. The sequenced material came from PBMCs. Every receptor here comes from a female donor in good health and CMV-seronegative.

On this clone: The sample has other DNA sequences that encode this CDR3 too. The CDR3 sequence is CASSRDSYEQYF. CDR3 sequence (DNA): TGTGCCAGCAGCCGGGATTCCTACGAGCAGTACTTC. The V gene is TRBV6-6, the J gene TRBJ2-7; D is perhaps TRBD2 (5 bases). V gave up 6 bases and J gave up 1 base, with 7 bases separating them. Germline V lookup: CDR1 MNHNY, CDR2 SVGAGI (reference sequence). The CDR3 is 12 amino acids.

This chain links TRBV6-6 with TRBJ2-7; TRBD1 aligns across 8 bases. V shed 6 bases and J 4 bases; nucleotides not matched to a gene: 11. Per germline, CDR1 MNHNY and CDR2 SVGAGI (reference sequence). The CDR3 spans 15 residues. DNA for the CDR3: TGTGCCAGCAGGAACGGACAGGGATCTGTTTACGAGCAGTACTTC. Encoded protein: CASRNGQGSVYEQYF.

This clone was detected a few times. The chain employs TRBV5-1 and TRBJ2-2; TRBD2 is a possible D gene (6 bases). Germline CDR1 is SGHRS and CDR2 is YFSETQ. V lost 0 bases, J lost 2 bases, and 11 bases lay in between. This CDR3 has 16 residues. The CDR3 DNA sequence: TGCGCCAGCAGCTTGGTAGCCGGGAGTAACACCGGGGAGCTGTTTTTT. Amino acids: CASSLVAGSNTGELFF.

This clone has just a few counts. The chain is built from TRBV5-4 and TRBJ1-2; no clear D. Looked up from germline, CDR1 is SGHNT and CDR2 is YYREEE (reference sequence). This CDR3 is built from 17 residues. Trimming took off 4 bases at V and 4 bases at J, with 23 bases between the two ends. Written as DNA, the CDR3 is TGTGCCAGCAGCACCACCGGCGGAGGGAACTTAGGCTATGGCTACACCTTC. This encodes CASSTTGGGNLGYGYTF.

This chain links TRBV11-1 with TRBJ1-6; no firm D call. CDR1 is SGHAT, CDR2 FQDESV, per germline (reference sequence). Trimming removed 5 bases at V and 15 bases at J, with 11 bases between. This CDR3 comprises 11 residues. Here the CDR3 DNA reads TGTGCCAGCAGCGCCTCTGGCGGCCTCCACTTT. Its protein product is CASSASGGLHF.